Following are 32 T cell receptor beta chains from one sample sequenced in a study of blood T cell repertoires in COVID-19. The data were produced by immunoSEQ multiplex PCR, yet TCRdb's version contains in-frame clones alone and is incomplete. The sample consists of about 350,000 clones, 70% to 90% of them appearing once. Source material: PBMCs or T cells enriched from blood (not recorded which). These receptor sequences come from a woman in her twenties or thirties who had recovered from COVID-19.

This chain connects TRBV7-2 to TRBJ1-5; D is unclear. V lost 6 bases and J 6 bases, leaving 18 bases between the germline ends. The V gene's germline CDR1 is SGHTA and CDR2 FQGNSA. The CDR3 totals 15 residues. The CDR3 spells CASSPQGGSGQPQHF. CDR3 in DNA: TGTGCCAGCAGTCCCCAAGGAGGGTCGGGTCAGCCCCAGCATTTT.

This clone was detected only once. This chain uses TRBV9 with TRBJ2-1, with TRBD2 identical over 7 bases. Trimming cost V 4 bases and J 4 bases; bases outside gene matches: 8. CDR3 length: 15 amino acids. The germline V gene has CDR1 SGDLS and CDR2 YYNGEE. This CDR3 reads CASSPRGSGYNEQFF. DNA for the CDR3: TGTGCCAGCAGCCCAAGGGGTAGCGGGTACAATGAGCAGTTCTTC. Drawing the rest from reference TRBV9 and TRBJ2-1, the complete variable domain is DSGVTQTPKHLITATGQRVTLRCSPRSGDLSVYWYQQSLDQGLQFLIQYYNGEERAKGNILERFSAQQFPDLHSELNLSSLELGDSALYFCASSPRGSGYNEQFFGPGTRLTVL.

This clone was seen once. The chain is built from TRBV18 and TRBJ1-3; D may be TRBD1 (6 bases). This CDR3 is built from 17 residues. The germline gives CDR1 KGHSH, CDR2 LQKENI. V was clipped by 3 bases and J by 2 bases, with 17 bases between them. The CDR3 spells CASSPHAQGVAGNTIYF. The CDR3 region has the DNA TGTGCCAGCTCACCCCACGCACAGGGAGTCGCTGGAAACACCATATATTTT.

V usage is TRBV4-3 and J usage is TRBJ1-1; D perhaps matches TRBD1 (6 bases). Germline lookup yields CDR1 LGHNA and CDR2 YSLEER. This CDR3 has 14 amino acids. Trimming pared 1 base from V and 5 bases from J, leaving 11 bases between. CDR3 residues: CASSQVAGTTEAFF. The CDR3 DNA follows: TGCGCCAGCAGCCAAGTCGCCGGGACAACTGAAGCTTTCTTT.

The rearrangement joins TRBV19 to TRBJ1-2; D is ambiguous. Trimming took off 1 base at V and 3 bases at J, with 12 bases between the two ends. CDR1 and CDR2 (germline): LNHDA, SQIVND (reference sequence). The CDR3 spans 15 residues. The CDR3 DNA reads TGTGCCAGTAGTATAGCAGAGGGCCTGCACTATGGCTACACCTTC. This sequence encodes CASSIAEGLHYGYTF.

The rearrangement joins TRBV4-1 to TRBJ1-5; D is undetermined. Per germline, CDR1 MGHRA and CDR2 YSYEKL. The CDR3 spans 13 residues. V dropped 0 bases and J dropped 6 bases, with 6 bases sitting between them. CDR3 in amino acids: CASSQERGQPQHF. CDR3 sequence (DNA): TGCGCCAGCAGCCAAGAACGGGGTCAGCCCCAGCATTTT.

CDR3 nucleotides: TGTGCCAGCAGTGAGACAGGCGAAAGTAATCAGCCCCAGCATTTT. It encodes CASSETGESNQPQHF. The gene calls are TRBV6-1 and TRBJ1-5; weak D call: TRBD1 (6 bases). The CDR3 spans 15 residues. Per the germline V gene, CDR1 is MNHNS and CDR2 is SASEGT. V was clipped by 3 bases and J by 4 bases, with 13 bases between them.

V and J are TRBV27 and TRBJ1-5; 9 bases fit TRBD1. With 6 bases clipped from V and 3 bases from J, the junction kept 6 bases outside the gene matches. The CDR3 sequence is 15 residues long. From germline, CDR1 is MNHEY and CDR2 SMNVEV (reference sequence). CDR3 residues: CASRGQGGYNQPQHF. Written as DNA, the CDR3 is TGTGCCAGCAGGGGACAGGGAGGTTACAATCAGCCCCAGCATTTT.

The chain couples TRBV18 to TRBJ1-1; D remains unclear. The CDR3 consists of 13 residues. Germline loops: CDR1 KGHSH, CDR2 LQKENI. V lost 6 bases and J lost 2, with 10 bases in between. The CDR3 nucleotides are TGTGCCAGCTCCCTCGGGAGAAACACTGAAGCTTTCTTT. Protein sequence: CASSLGRNTEAFF.

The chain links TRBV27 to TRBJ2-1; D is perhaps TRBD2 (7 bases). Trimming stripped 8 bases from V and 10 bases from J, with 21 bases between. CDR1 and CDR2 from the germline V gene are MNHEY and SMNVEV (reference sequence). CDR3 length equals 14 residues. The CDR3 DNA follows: TGTGCCAGCGGATTTTTGGGGGGGCGGTGGGAGCAGTTCTTC. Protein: CASGFLGGRWEQFF.

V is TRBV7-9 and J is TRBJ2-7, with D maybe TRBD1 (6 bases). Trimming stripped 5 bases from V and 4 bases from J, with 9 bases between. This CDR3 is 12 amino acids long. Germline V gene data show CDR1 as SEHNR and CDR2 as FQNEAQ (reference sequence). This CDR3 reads CASSRTAYEQYF. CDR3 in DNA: TGTGCCAGCAGCCGGACAGCTTACGAGCAGTACTTC.

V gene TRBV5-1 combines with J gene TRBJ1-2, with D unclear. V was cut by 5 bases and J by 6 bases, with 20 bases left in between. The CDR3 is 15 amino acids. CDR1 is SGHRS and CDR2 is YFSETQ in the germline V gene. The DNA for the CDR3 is TGCGCCAGCAGTGATATTGACATGGCCGGGAATGGCTACACCTTC. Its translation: CASSDIDMAGNGYTF.

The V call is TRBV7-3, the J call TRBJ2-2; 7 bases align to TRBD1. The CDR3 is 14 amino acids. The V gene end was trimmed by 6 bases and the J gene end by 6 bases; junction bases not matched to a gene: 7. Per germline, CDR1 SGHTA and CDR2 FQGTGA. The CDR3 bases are TGTGCCAGCAGTCCGACAGGGACCGCCGGGGAGCTGTTTTTT. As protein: CASSPTGTAGELFF.

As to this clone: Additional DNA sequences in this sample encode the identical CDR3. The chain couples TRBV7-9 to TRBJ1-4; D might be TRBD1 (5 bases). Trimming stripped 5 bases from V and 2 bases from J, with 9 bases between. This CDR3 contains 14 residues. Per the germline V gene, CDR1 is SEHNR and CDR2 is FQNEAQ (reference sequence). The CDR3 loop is CASSLSGTNEKLFF. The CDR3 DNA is TGTGCCAGCAGCCTCTCAGGGACTAATGAAAAACTGTTTTTT.

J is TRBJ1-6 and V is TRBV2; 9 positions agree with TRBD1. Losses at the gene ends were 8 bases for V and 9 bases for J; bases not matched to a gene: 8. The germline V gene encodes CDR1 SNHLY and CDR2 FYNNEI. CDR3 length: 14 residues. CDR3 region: CASGGGQGVSPLHF. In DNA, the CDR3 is TGTGCCAGCGGGGGGGGACAGGGAGTTTCACCCCTCCACTTT.

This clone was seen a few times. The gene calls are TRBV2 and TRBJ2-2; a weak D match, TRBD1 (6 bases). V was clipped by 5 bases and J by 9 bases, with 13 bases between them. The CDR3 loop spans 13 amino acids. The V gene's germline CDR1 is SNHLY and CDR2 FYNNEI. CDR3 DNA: TGTGCCAGCAGTAACACAGGGAATTGGGAGCTGTTTTTT. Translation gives CASSNTGNWELFF.

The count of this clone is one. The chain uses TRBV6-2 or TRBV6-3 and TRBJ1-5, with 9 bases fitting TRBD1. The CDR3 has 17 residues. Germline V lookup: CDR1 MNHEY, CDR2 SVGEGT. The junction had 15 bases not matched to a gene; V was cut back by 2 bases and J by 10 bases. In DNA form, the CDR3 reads TGTGCCAGCAGTTACCCGGACAGGGGATCGAATAGTCGTCCCCAGCATTTT. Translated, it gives CASSYPDRGSNSRPQHF.

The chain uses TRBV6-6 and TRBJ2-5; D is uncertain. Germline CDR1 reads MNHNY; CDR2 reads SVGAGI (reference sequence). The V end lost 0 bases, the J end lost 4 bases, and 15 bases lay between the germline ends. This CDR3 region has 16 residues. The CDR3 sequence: CASSYSRPPRGETQYF. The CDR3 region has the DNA TGTGCCAGCAGTTACTCCCGGCCACCCCGAGGAGAGACCCAGTACTTC.

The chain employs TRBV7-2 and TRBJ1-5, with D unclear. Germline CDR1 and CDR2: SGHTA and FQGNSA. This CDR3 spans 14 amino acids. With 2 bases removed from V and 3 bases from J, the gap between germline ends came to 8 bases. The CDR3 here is CASSLRGLNQPQHF. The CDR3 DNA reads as TGTGCCAGCAGCTTACGAGGGCTCAATCAGCCCCAGCATTTT.

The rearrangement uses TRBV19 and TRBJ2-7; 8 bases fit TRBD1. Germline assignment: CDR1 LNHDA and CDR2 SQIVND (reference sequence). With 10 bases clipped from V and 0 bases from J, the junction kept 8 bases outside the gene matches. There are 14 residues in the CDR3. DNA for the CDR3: TGTGCCACTAATGACAGGGGACTCTCCTACGAGCAGTACTTC. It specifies CATNDRGLSYEQYF.

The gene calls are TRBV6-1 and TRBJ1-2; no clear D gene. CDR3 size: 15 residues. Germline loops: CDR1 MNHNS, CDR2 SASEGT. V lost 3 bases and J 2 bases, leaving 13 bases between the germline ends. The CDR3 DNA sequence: TGTGCCAGCAGTGAGATGGCTAGCGAGAACTATGGCTACACCTTC. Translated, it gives CASSEMASENYGYTF.

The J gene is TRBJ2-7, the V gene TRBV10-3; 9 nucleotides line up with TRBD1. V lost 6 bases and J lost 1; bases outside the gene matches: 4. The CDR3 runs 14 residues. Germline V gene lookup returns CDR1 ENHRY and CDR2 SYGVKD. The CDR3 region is CAISVGTGSYEQYF. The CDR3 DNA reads TGTGCCATCAGCGTTGGGACAGGGTCCTACGAGCAGTACTTC.

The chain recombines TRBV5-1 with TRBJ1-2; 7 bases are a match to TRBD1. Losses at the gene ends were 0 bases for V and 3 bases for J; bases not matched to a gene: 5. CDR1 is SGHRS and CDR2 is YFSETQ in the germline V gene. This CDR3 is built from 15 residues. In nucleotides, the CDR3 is TGCGCCAGCAGCTTGGGCGACAGGGACCACTATGGCTACACCTTC. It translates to CASSLGDRDHYGYTF.

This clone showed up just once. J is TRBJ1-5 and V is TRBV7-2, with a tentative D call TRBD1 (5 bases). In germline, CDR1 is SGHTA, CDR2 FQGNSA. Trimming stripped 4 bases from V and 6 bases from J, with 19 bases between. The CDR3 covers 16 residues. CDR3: CASSSLGGRTGQPQHF. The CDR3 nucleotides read TGTGCCAGCAGCTCCTTGGGGGGAAGGACGGGTCAGCCCCAGCATTTT.

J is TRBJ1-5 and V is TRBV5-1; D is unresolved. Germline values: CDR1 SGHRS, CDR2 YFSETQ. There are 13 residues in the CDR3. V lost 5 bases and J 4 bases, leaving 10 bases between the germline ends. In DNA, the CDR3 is TGCGCCAGCAGTGAGGGTCCTAATCAGCCCCAGCATTTT. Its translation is CASSEGPNQPQHF.

CDR3 bases: TGTGCCAGCAGGCCGGACTCCAATCAGCCCCAGCATTTT. It codes for CASRPDSNQPQHF. This rearrangement joins TRBV12-3 or TRBV12-4 to TRBJ1-5; no clear D. Trimming left V 6 bases short and J 3 bases short, with 9 bases between. The CDR3 extends over 13 amino acids.

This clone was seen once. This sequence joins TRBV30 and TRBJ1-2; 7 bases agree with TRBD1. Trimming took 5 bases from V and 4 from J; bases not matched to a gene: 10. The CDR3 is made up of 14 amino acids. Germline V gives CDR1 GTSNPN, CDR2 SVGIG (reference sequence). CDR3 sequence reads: CAWAKGALRYGYTF. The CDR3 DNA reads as TGTGCCTGGGCAAAGGGGGCGCTTCGCTATGGCTACACCTTC.

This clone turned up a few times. In DNA form, the CDR3 reads TGTGCCAGCAGCCCCGGGCGGACAGGGGTAAGCAATCAGCCCCAGCATTTT. This translates into CASSPGRTGVSNQPQHF. This chain joins TRBV7-9 and TRBJ1-5; the match to TRBD1 covers 9 bases. This CDR3 region has 17 residues. Per the germline V gene, CDR1 is SEHNR and CDR2 is FQNEAQ (reference sequence). Germline trimming cut 5 bases from V and 1 base from J; bases unmatched to any gene: 9. Full variable domain (missing parts from reference TRBV7-9 and TRBJ1-5): DTGVSQNPRHKITKRGQNVTFRCDPISEHNRLYWYRQTLGQGPEFLTYFQNEAQLEKSRLLSDRFSAERPKGSFSTLEIQRTEQGDSAMYLCASSPGRTGVSNQPQHFGDGTRLSIL.

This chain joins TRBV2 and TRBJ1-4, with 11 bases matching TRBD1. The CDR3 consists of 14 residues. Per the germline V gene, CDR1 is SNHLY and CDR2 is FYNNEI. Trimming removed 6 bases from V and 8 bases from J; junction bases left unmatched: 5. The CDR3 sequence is CASRTGTGGEKLFF. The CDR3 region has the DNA TGTGCCAGCAGAACTGGGACAGGGGGGGAAAAACTGTTTTTT.

CDR3 region: CASSPPRADDYGYTF. The CDR3 region has the DNA TGTGCCAGCTCACCACCGAGGGCAGATGACTATGGCTACACCTTC. The V gene is TRBV18, the J gene TRBJ1-2, with no clear D. Germline CDR1 is KGHSH and CDR2 is LQKENI. V was clipped by 0 bases and J by 3 bases, with 11 bases between them. The CDR3 extends over 15 amino acids. Combining the CDR3 with reference TRBV18 and TRBJ1-2 gives the whole variable domain NAGVMQNPRHLVRRRGQEARLRCSPMKGHSHVYWYRQLPEEGLKFMVYLQKENIIDESGMPKERFSAEFPKEGPSILRIQQVVRGDSAAYFCASSPPRADDYGYTFGSGTRLTVV.

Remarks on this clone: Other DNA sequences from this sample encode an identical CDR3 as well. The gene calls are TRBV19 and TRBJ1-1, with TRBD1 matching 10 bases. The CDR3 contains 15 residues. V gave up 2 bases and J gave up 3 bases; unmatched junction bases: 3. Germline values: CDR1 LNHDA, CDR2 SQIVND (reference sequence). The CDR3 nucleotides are TGTGCCAGTAGTATACGAGGGACAGGGGACACTGAAGCTTTCTTT. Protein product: CASSIRGTGDTEAFF.

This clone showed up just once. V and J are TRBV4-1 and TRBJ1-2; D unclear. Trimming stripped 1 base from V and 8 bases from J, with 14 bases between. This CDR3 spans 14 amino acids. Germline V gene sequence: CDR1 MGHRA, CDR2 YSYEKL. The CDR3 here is CASSQGGEGSGYTF. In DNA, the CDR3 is TGCGCCAGCAGCCAAGGTGGGGAGGGAAGCGGCTACACCTTC.